Shown below are 21 T cell receptor beta chains from a single sample sequenced in a study of human T cells and chemical hapten exposure. The time point here: pre-sensitization, week 0. Noted treatment: therapeutic diphenylcyclopropenone sensitization with weekly scalp DPC. TCRdb re-derived calls from the RACE reads in MiXCR, one entry per CDR3 protein. The repertoire holds under 110,000 distinct CDR3 sequences, with 12% as singletons. Sequences were derived from whole blood, sampled in connection with sensitization to the hapten diphenylcyclopropenone (DPC). Every receptor here comes from a woman between 50 and 59 years old with alopecia areata. Some clones in this sample may be carry-over from other donors' samples.

The rearrangement links TRBV4-3 to TRBJ2-1, with 7 bases lining up with TRBD2. The CDR3 consists of 17 residues. After removal of 0 bases from V and 4 bases from J, the junction contained 9 bases not matched to a gene. Germline V gives CDR1 LGHNA, CDR2 YSLEER. CDR3 sequence reads: CASSQDLPSGIYNEQFF. In DNA, the CDR3 is TGCGCCAGCAGCCAAGACCTTCCGAGCGGGATATACAATGAGCAGTTCTTC.

The V gene is TRBV6-2 or TRBV6-3, the J gene TRBJ2-7; 9 bases match TRBD1. V trimming: 2 bases; J trimming: 6 bases; junction bases outside the gene matches: 8. The CDR3 has 15 amino acids. Germline V gives CDR1 MNHEY, CDR2 SVGEGT. CDR3 loop: CASSYLGTGRGEQYF. The CDR3 DNA sequence: TGTGCCAGCAGTTACCTAGGGACAGGGAGAGGCGAGCAGTACTTC.

This clonotype showed up just once. The chain couples TRBV20-1 to TRBJ2-1; TRBD2 matches 10 bases. After removal of 7 bases from V and 4 bases from J, the junction contained 7 bases not matched to a gene. Germline assignment: CDR1 DFQATT and CDR2 SNEGSKA (reference sequence). The CDR3 is 14 amino acids. For the CDR3, the DNA is TGCAGTGGTATGAGCGGGAGGGATTACAATGAGCAGTTCTTC. It translates to CSGMSGRDYNEQFF.

The rearrangement uses TRBV28 and TRBJ1-1; 7 bases match TRBD1. This CDR3 is 12 amino acids long. The germline V gene has CDR1 MDHEN and CDR2 SYDVKM. V shed 8 bases, J shed 6 bases, and the junction held 6 bases outside the gene matches. CDR3 region: CASQAGTAEAFF. CDR3 DNA: TGTGCCAGCCAAGCGGGGACAGCTGAAGCTTTCTTT.

This clonotype was counted at least ten times. The chain is built from TRBV5-4 and TRBJ2-5; D might be TRBD1 or TRBD2, each matching 6 bases. The CDR3 length is 16 residues. Looked up from germline, CDR1 is SGHNT and CDR2 is YYREEE (reference sequence). V lost 4 bases and J 3 bases, leaving 19 bases between the germline ends. As DNA, the CDR3 is TGTGCCAGCAGCGGAGCTACGGGGGCTTCAAAAGAGACCCAGTACTTC. This gives the protein CASSGATGASKETQYF. Combining the CDR3 with reference TRBV5-4 and TRBJ2-5 gives the whole variable domain ETGVTQSPTHLIKTRGQQVTLRCSSQSGHNTVSWYQQALGQGPQFIFQYYREEENGRGNFPPRFSGLQFPNYSSELNVNALELDDSALYLCASSGATGASKETQYFGPGTRLLVL.

The J gene is TRBJ1-5, the V gene TRBV6-1; D not certain. V was trimmed by 8 bases and J by 2 bases, leaving 16 bases between them. Germline CDR1 is MNHNS and CDR2 is SASEGT. The CDR3 contains 15 residues. The CDR3 reads CASAGPSLGNQPQHF. The CDR3 DNA follows: TGTGCCAGCGCAGGACCCTCATTGGGCAATCAGCCCCAGCATTTT.

V usage is TRBV7-9 and J usage is TRBJ2-7; weak D call: TRBD2 (5 bases). This CDR3 region has 14 residues. The germline CDR1 and CDR2 sequences are SEHNR and FQNEAQ (reference sequence). V was trimmed by 5 bases and J by 0 bases, leaving 11 bases between them. CDR3 amino acids: CASSGERSSYEQYF. The CDR3 nucleotides are TGTGCCAGCAGCGGGGAGAGGAGCTCCTACGAGCAGTACTTC.

This clonotype has just a few counts. The J gene is TRBJ2-7, the V gene TRBV4-3; the D gene is possibly TRBD2 (5 bases). V gave up 0 bases and J gave up 0 bases, with 9 bases separating them. The CDR3 has 15 amino acids. Germline loops: CDR1 LGHNA, CDR2 YSLEER. The CDR3 region is CASSQDFGSSYEQYF. CDR3 nucleotide sequence: TGCGCCAGCAGCCAAGATTTTGGGAGCTCCTACGAGCAGTACTTC.

The chain joins TRBV29-1 to TRBJ1-1; D call uncertain. Germline assignment: CDR1 SQVTM and CDR2 ANQGSEA. The V end lost 7 bases, the J end lost 5 bases, and 5 bases lay between the germline ends. There are 9 residues in the CDR3. The CDR3 is CSAGTEAFF. The CDR3 DNA sequence: TGCAGCGCGGGTACTGAAGCTTTCTTT.

This clonotype was counted ten times or more. This chain joins TRBV28 and TRBJ2-7, with D unclear. CDR1 and CDR2 from the germline V gene are MDHEN and SYDVKM. V was cut by 8 bases and J by 0 bases, with 14 bases left in between. CDR3 length: 14 residues. In nucleotides, the CDR3 is TGTGCCAGCGCCCCCGAAGCCCTCTCCTACGAGCAGTACTTC. Protein: CASAPEALSYEQYF.

The CDR3 nucleotides read TGTGCCAGCAGCCAAGATGTAGGGGGCGCGGGCTATGGCTACACCTTC. Protein sequence: CASSQDVGGAGYGYTF. This chain joins TRBV3-1 and TRBJ1-2; 7 bases map to TRBD1. Germline V gives CDR1 LGHDT, CDR2 YNNKEL (reference sequence). CDR3 length equals 16 residues. Germline trimming cut 0 bases from V and 4 bases from J; bases unmatched to any gene: 8. Looking up the rest from reference TRBV3-1 and TRBJ1-2 gives the full variable domain: DTAVSQTPKYLVTQMGNDKSIKCEQNLGHDTMYWYKQDSKKFLKIMFSYNNKELIINETVPNRFSPKSPDKAHLNLHINSLELGDSAVYFCASSQDVGGAGYGYTFGSGTRLTVV.

This chain connects TRBV27 to TRBJ2-1; 8 nucleotides match TRBD2. The CDR3 totals 15 residues. V lost 3 bases and J lost 8; bases outside the gene matches: 9. Germline V lookup: CDR1 MNHEY, CDR2 SMNVEV (reference sequence). The CDR3 nucleotides are TGTGCCAGCAGTTTTCGAGCGGGGGCGCCCCATGAGCAGTTCTTC. This translates into CASSFRAGAPHEQFF.

This chain connects TRBV4-2 to TRBJ2-2, with 7 bases matching TRBD2. CDR3 length: 17 amino acids. Germline V gene data show CDR1 as LGHNA and CDR2 as YNFKEQ. Trimming at V came to 0 bases and at J to 4 bases, leaving 8 bases not matched to a gene. The CDR3 nucleotides read TGTGCCAGCAGCCAAGATCGGTCGGGACTACTCACCGGGGAGCTGTTTTTT. This encodes CASSQDRSGLLTGELFF.

This chain connects TRBV7-2 to TRBJ2-1; D might be TRBD1 (6 bases). The germline CDR1 and CDR2 sequences are SGHTA and FQGNSA. V lost 0 bases, J lost 14 bases, and 17 bases lay in between. The CDR3 runs to 14 residues. The chain's CDR3 is CASSLAFQQGQEFF. The CDR3 DNA reads TGTGCCAGCAGCTTAGCGTTCCAACAGGGTCAGGAGTTCTTC.

This clonotype came up a few times. Here the CDR3 DNA reads TGTGCCAGCAGTACGCGGATTAGGACAGGGGTGCATCAGCCCCAGCATTTT. It encodes CASSTRIRTGVHQPQHF. The rearrangement uses TRBV6-2 or TRBV6-3 and TRBJ1-5; 9 bases line up with TRBD1. The CDR3 extends over 17 amino acids. Germline CDR1 and CDR2: MNHEY and SVGEGT. Germline trimming cut 5 bases from V and 5 bases from J; bases unmatched to any gene: 13.

This chain connects TRBV28 to TRBJ2-1; 9 bases match TRBD1. Germline V gene sequence: CDR1 MDHEN, CDR2 SYDVKM. The CDR3 covers 15 residues. The V segment lost 7 bases and the J segment 7 bases; nucleotides outside the gene matches: 11. CDR3 DNA: TGTGCCAGCATCCCCTCCCGCGGGACAGGGAATGAGCAGTTCTTC. Protein: CASIPSRGTGNEQFF.

This clonotype was observed a handful of times. The rearrangement links TRBV7-2 to TRBJ2-3; no clear D. Trimming left V 4 bases short and J 5 bases short, with 10 bases between. This CDR3 has 13 amino acids. From germline, CDR1 is SGHTA and CDR2 FQGNSA. CDR3 protein: CASSSEPGDTQYF. CDR3 sequence (DNA): TGTGCCAGCAGCTCCGAACCCGGAGATACGCAGTATTTT.

This clonotype was seen a handful of times. This rearrangement joins TRBV27 to TRBJ1-2; 9 bases match TRBD1. The germline V gene has CDR1 MNHEY and CDR2 SMNVEV (reference sequence). V lost 5 bases to trimming and J lost 1 base; unmatched junction nucleotides: 5. CDR3 size: 15 residues. The CDR3 loop is CASSPDRGGNYGYTF. The CDR3 DNA follows: TGTGCCAGCAGTCCGGACAGGGGAGGTAACTATGGCTACACCTTC.

The chain carries TRBV20-1 and TRBJ1-2; TRBD1 might be the D (6 bases). This CDR3 is 11 amino acids long. V was shortened by 8 bases and J by 4 bases, with 11 bases between the two germline ends. CDR1 is DFQATT and CDR2 is SNEGSKA in the germline V gene (reference sequence). CDR3 in DNA: TGCAGTTCGGGGGGGCCCTATGGCTACACCTTC. Protein: CSSGGPYGYTF.

This clonotype was seen at least ten times. The chain combines TRBV11-2 with TRBJ2-7, with 9 nucleotides matching TRBD1. Looked up from germline, CDR1 is SGHAT and CDR2 is FQNNGV. V gave up 0 bases and J gave up 1 base; unmatched junction bases: 7. The CDR3 sequence is 17 residues long. CDR3 nucleotides: TGTGCCAGCAGCTTAGAGGGGATACAGGGGGCGTCCTACGAGCAGTACTTC. Protein product: CASSLEGIQGASYEQYF.

This clonotype has a count of ten or more. The V and J genes are TRBV9 and TRBJ1-1, with D hard to call. Germline V gene lookup returns CDR1 SGDLS and CDR2 YYNGEE. V dropped 5 bases and J dropped 1 base, with 9 bases sitting between them. There are 13 residues in the CDR3. The CDR3 sequence is CASSGNTNTEAFF. CDR3 bases: TGTGCCAGCAGTGGCAACACGAACACTGAAGCTTTCTTT.